This TCR beta chain stems from a study of T cell changes during pregnancy in multiple sclerosis. Measured with immunoSEQ multiplex PCR; TCRdb has only the in-frame clones, and not every one. This sample has around 100,000 clones; about 90% occur once, and the top ten carry about 1.6%. CDR1 is MDHEN and CDR2 is SYDVKM in the germline V gene. The CDR3 runs to 16 residues. Between the trimmed V and J ends, which lost 4 bases and 0 bases, there was a span of 15 bases. The TCR comes from a female donor with multiple sclerosis, enrolled in a pregnancy study. The rearrangement uses TRBV28 and TRBJ1-1; D uncertain. The material was peripheral blood, obtained in the third trimester of pregnancy. CDR3 loop: CASSSPRSLLNTEAFF. The CDR3 nucleotides read TGTGCCAGCAGTTCTCCCAGGTCCCTCCTGAACACTGAAGCTTTCTTT.